These T cell receptor beta chains were read from a single sample in a study of radiation and T cells in renal cell carcinoma. Sequencing used immunoSEQ multiplex PCR; TCRdb keeps in-frame clones, though not all of them. The sample records 100,000 to 150,000 clones, 88% being singletons. This material consisted of blood, taken from a patient whose treatment included radiotherapy and nephrectomy. These receptors were taken from a woman aged 70 to 79 with renal cell carcinoma. CDR3s include the opening cysteine and the closing phenylalanine or tryptophan. The D gene is left open where the match is weak. Some rows mark clone size as missing; the rest say once, few, many or name a class of expanded clone.

cdr3_aa	cdr3_nt	j_call	v_call	d_call	clone_size
CASSIQAANTGELFF	TGTGCCAGTAGTATTCAAGCGGCGAACACCGGGGAGCTGTTTTTT	TRBJ2-2	TRBV19	NA	NA
CASSPNRAQGPTGELFF	TGTGCCAGCAGCCCGAACCGGGCCCAGGGGCCCACCGGGGAGCTGTTTTTT	TRBJ2-2	TRBV11-2	NA	NA
CASSERGSGANVLTF	TGTGCCAGCAGTGAAAGGGGCTCTGGGGCCAACGTCCTGACTTTC	TRBJ2-6	TRBV6-1	NA	NA
CASSLVGNTEAFF	TGTGCCAGCAGCTTAGTTGGGAACACTGAAGCTTTCTTT	TRBJ1-1	TRBV7-8	NA	NA
CASSVSISGASTEAFF	TGTGCCAGCAGCGTAAGTATCTCGGGGGCTAGCACTGAAGCTTTCTTT	TRBJ1-1	TRBV9	NA	NA
CASSLPGPRGETQYF	TGTGCCAGCAGTCTACCGGGCCCGCGTGGGGAGACCCAGTACTTC	TRBJ2-5	TRBV28	NA	NA
CASSPGTSRETQYF	TGTGCCAGCAGCCCCGGGACTAGTAGGGAGACCCAGTACTTC	TRBJ2-5	TRBV7-9	TRBD2	once
CASSYGQNSNQPQHF	TGTGCCAGCAGTTACGGCCAGAATAGCAATCAGCCCCAGCATTTT	TRBJ1-5	TRBV6-5	NA	once
CSALGGEVMNEQFF	TGCAGTGCCCTTGGGGGCGAAGTTATGAATGAGCAGTTCTTC	TRBJ2-1	TRBV29-1	NA	NA
CSARGLGEQYF	TGCAGTGCTAGAGGGCTTGGGGAGCAGTACTTC	TRBJ2-7	TRBV20-1	NA	NA
CASSLDSPGEEYF	TGTGCCAGCAGCTTAGACTCCCCGGGGGAGGAGTATTTT	TRBJ2-3	TRBV11-2	NA	NA
CSVDRGTGLNEQFF	TGCAGCGTTGACCGCGGGACAGGGTTGAATGAGCAGTTCTTC	TRBJ2-1	TRBV29-1	TRBD1	once
CASSFGQGQNQNTGELFF	TGTGCCAGCAGCTTTGGACAGGGGCAAAACCAGAACACCGGGGAGCTGTTTTTT	TRBJ2-2	TRBV5-6	TRBD1	NA
CAISDRQGEHGYTF	TGTGCCATCAGTGACCGACAGGGGGAGCATGGCTACACCTTC	TRBJ1-2	TRBV10-3	TRBD1	NA
CASSVRAGGFDTEAFF	TGTGCCAGCAGCGTTAGAGCAGGGGGCTTTGACACTGAAGCTTTCTTT	TRBJ1-1	TRBV9	TRBD1	once
CASSFYGGRGETQYF	TGTGCCAGCAGCTTCTACGGAGGCCGGGGAGAGACCCAGTACTTC	TRBJ2-5	TRBV7-9	NA	NA
CASSPGTGLYEQYF	TGCGCCAGCAGCCCCGGGACAGGGCTCTACGAGCAGTACTTC	TRBJ2-7	TRBV5-1	TRBD1	NA
CASSLWSQTGEQYF	TGTGCCAGCAGCCTTTGGTCCCAGACGGGGGAGCAGTACTTC	TRBJ2-7	TRBV14	NA	NA
CASARVRSSTEAFF	TGTGCCAGTGCGAGGGTCCGCTCGAGCACTGAAGCTTTCTTT	TRBJ1-1	TRBV2	NA	NA
CASSSMTVRSEQFF	TGTGCCAGCAGCTCGATGACAGTCCGGAGTGAGCAGTTCTTC	TRBJ2-1	TRBV7-9	NA	NA
CAWTAGQGYGYTF	TGTGCCTGGACCGCTGGGCAGGGTTATGGCTACACCTTC	TRBJ1-2	TRBV30	NA	NA
CASSFQLAGELKQFF	TGTGCCAGCAGCTTCCAACTAGCGGGGGAACTCAAGCAGTTCTTC	TRBJ2-1	TRBV7-8	TRBD2	NA
CASSQDVIPGIQETQYF	TGCGCCAGCAGCCAAGACGTTATCCCAGGCATCCAAGAGACCCAGTACTTC	TRBJ2-5	TRBV4-1	NA	once
CASSLRGTGVKETQYF	TGTGCCAGCAGCTTAAGAGGGACAGGGGTAAAAGAGACCCAGTACTTC	TRBJ2-5	TRBV11-2	TRBD1	NA
CASSRAVGADYGYTF	TGTGCCAGCAGCCGGGCGGTAGGGGCGGACTATGGCTACACCTTC	TRBJ1-2	TRBV5-4	NA	NA
CASSHDRGNTEAFF	TGTGCCAGCAGCCATGACAGGGGTAACACTGAAGCTTTCTTT	TRBJ1-1	TRBV5-8	TRBD1	NA
CASSLVADTQYF	TGTGCCAGCAGCTTAGTGGCAGATACGCAGTATTTT	TRBJ2-3	TRBV7-6	NA	NA
CASSQDLLINTEAFF	TGCGCCAGCAGCCAAGATCTGCTGATAAACACTGAAGCTTTCTTT	TRBJ1-1	TRBV4-1	NA	NA
CASSVDPSGGPSDTQYF	TGTGCCAGCAGCGTAGATCCTAGCGGGGGCCCCTCGGATACGCAGTATTTT	TRBJ2-3	TRBV9	TRBD2	NA
CASRGTGWGEKLFF	TGTGCCAGCAGAGGGACAGGGTGGGGTGAAAAACTGTTTTTT	TRBJ1-4	TRBV2	TRBD1	once
CASSAGYYEQYF	TGTGCCAGCTCAGCAGGGTACTACGAGCAGTACTTC	TRBJ2-7	TRBV18	NA	NA
CACPGTGNAAFF	TGTGCCTGCCCCGGGACAGGGAATGCGGCTTTCTTT	TRBJ1-1	TRBV30	TRBD1	NA
CASSDRTGRSNQPQHF	TGTGCCAGCAGTGACAGGACAGGGAGGAGCAATCAGCCCCAGCATTTT	TRBJ1-5	TRBV6-1	TRBD1	once
CASSTSGGFSNQPQHF	TGTGCCAGTAGTACCTCGGGGGGATTTAGCAATCAGCCCCAGCATTTT	TRBJ1-5	TRBV19	NA	NA
CASSLGLHQPQHF	TGTGCCAGCAGCCTAGGACTACACCAGCCCCAGCATTTT	TRBJ1-5	TRBV28	NA	few
CASSLSGRETQYF	TGTGCCAGCAGTTTATCGGGGAGGGAGACCCAGTACTTC	TRBJ2-5	TRBV27	NA	once
CATKLPGGNEQYF	TGTGCCACCAAACTACCGGGGGGCAACGAGCAGTACTTC	TRBJ2-7	TRBV10-3	NA	NA
CASSSQGVGEAFF	TGTGCCAGCAGCTCACAGGGAGTTGGTGAAGCTTTCTTT	TRBJ1-1	TRBV5-4	NA	NA
CASSRTSGRYEQYF	TGTGCCAGCAGTCGGACTAGCGGCCGCTACGAGCAGTACTTC	TRBJ2-7	TRBV6-5	TRBD2	NA
CASSLQGIAEAFF	TGCGCCAGCAGCTTGCAGGGGATCGCTGAAGCTTTCTTT	TRBJ1-1	TRBV5-1	NA	NA
CASSFKSGRAYEQYF	TGTGCCAGCAGTTTCAAATCAGGGAGGGCTTACGAGCAGTACTTC	TRBJ2-7	TRBV6-5	TRBD2	NA
CASKIGPGGYGYTF	TGTGCCAGTAAGATTGGACCAGGGGGTTATGGCTACACCTTC	TRBJ1-2	TRBV19	TRBD1	NA
CASSFPFSDTQYF	TGTGCCAGCAGTTTCCCCTTCTCAGATACGCAGTATTTT	TRBJ2-3	TRBV27	NA	NA